A single sample gave rise to the 18 T cell receptor beta chains below, sequenced in a study of vaccination and CD4 T cells after COVID-19. These receptors' antigens are unknown. Sequencing of cultured CD4+ T cell DNA used the Oncomine TCR Beta short-read assay. TCRdb re-called the PCR reads through MiXCR, storing one row per CDR3 protein. The sample comprises over 5,500 distinct CDR3 sequences, 51% of which are singletons, and roughly 33% rests with the top ten. Documented treatment: roughly ten-day PBMC culture with coronavirus spike peptide pools or control peptides (ViraFEST assay). The sample was CD4+ T cells from blood, cultured in vitro. These receptors all stem from a human donor who had recovered from COVID-19.

This clonotype has more than one count but fewer than ten. This sequence joins TRBV7-2 and TRBJ2-2; maybe TRBD1 (6 bases). Per the germline V gene, CDR1 is SGHTA and CDR2 is FQGNSA. Trimming removed 1 base from V and 4 bases from J, with 13 bases in between. The length of the CDR3 is 16 residues. DNA for the CDR3: TGTGCCAGCAGCTTAGTTCCACAGGGATCCACCGGGGAGCTGTTTTTT. The encoded protein is CASSLVPQGSTGELFF.

This clonotype has only one observation. The chain joins TRBV27 to TRBJ2-7; D uncertain. The CDR3 loop spans 15 amino acids. The germline V gene encodes CDR1 MNHEY and CDR2 SMNVEV (reference sequence). V was cut by 6 bases and J by 2 bases, with 17 bases left in between. The CDR3, as DNA: TGTGCCAGCAGCCCGGTTCTGGTGGACCCCTACGAGCAGTACTTC. Translating it yields CASSPVLVDPYEQYF.

This rearrangement joins TRBV21-1 to TRBJ1-2; the table assigns TRBD1, which was not confirmed against the DNA. TRBV21-1 constitutes a pseudogene. This CDR3 region has 15 residues. CDR3 sequence (DNA): TGTGCCAGCAGCAAAAGGTCAAGGGGAAACTATGGCTACACCTTC. Translated: CASSKRSRGNYGYTF.

The chain carries TRBV20-1 and TRBJ1-2; possibly TRBD1 for D (5 bases). Trimming removed 5 bases from V and 3 bases from J, with 16 bases in between. CDR1 is DFQATT, CDR2 SNEGSKA, per germline (reference sequence). This CDR3 region has 14 residues. CDR3 sequence: CSAPPRVADYGYTF. CDR3 bases: TGCAGTGCTCCCCCCAGGGTGGCGGACTATGGCTACACCTTC.

This clonotype came up a few times. The chain combines TRBV7-2 with TRBJ2-7; 9 nucleotides match TRBD2. The length of the CDR3 is 17 residues. The germline CDR1 and CDR2 sequences are SGHTA and FQGNSA. The junction had 15 bases not matched to a gene; V was cut back by 5 bases and J by 4 bases. CDR3 sequence reads: CASSPLRPSGVPYEQYF. The CDR3 DNA reads TGTGCCAGCAGCCCACTTAGGCCTAGCGGGGTTCCGTACGAGCAGTACTTC.

This clonotype showed up just a few times. The rearrangement uses TRBV20-1 and TRBJ1-3, with D maybe TRBD1 (5 bases). Trimming shortened V by 0 bases and J by 2 bases, and 17 bases separated the two germline ends. The CDR3 contains 17 residues. CDR1 and CDR2 from the germline V gene are DFQATT and SNEGSKA (reference sequence). CDR3 bases: TGCAGTGCTAGAGATAGGTCGGGGGGTTCGGCTGGAAACACCATATATTTT. It specifies CSARDRSGGSAGNTIYF.

The chain couples TRBV5-4 to TRBJ1-1; perhaps TRBD1 as D (5 bases). Germline CDR1 and CDR2: SGHNT and YYREEE (reference sequence). CDR3 length: 16 residues. Trimming removed 0 bases at V and 11 bases at J, with 23 bases between. The CDR3 bases are TGTGCCAGCAGCTTGGACGCCGGGGCGAGACGGGACTTCGCTTTCTTT. Encoded protein: CASSLDAGARRDFAFF.

This clonotype showed up just a few times. The CDR3, as DNA: TGTGCCAGCAGTTCGGCAGGGACGTTAGACTACGAGCAGTACTTC. Translation gives CASSSAGTLDYEQYF. The V gene is TRBV6-5, the J gene TRBJ2-7; D assignment may be TRBD1 or TRBD2 (5 bases each). There are 15 residues in the CDR3. Trimming left V 4 bases short and J 3 bases short, with 16 bases between. CDR1 MNHEY and CDR2 SVGAGI come from the germline V gene.

This sequence joins TRBV9 and TRBJ1-1, with D perhaps TRBD1 (5 bases). The V end was cut by 2 bases, the J end by 4 bases, with 9 bases between. The CDR3 is 13 residues long. In germline, CDR1 is SGDLS, CDR2 YYNGEE. In nucleotides, the CDR3 is TGTGCCAGCAGCGTCCCAGGGATCACTGAAGCTTTCTTT. It yields the protein CASSVPGITEAFF.

CDR3 bases: TGCAGTGCTAGAGATAGGGAGGGACTCTACGAGCAGTACTTC. Its translation is CSARDREGLYEQYF. The V and J genes are TRBV20-1 and TRBJ2-7; 7 bases fit TRBD2. With V trimmed by 0 bases and J by 3 bases, 5 bases remained unmatched. CDR3 length equals 14 residues. Germline lookup yields CDR1 DFQATT and CDR2 SNEGSKA (reference sequence).

This chain connects TRBV25-1 to TRBJ2-7, with D maybe TRBD2 (5 bases). From germline, CDR1 is MGHDK and CDR2 SYGVNS. There are 14 residues in the CDR3. V dropped 6 bases and J dropped 0 bases, with 12 bases sitting between them. CDR3 nucleotides: TGTGCCAGCAGCCCACGGGGAACCTCCTACGAGCAGTACTTC. The encoded protein is CASSPRGTSYEQYF.

The rearrangement uses TRBV16 and TRBJ2-7; TRBD2 matches at 7 bases. The V segment lost 0 bases and the J segment 1 base; nucleotides outside the gene matches: 0. The CDR3 spans 14 residues. In germline, CDR1 is KGHSY, CDR2 FQNENV. CDR3: CASSQSGGSYEQYF. The CDR3 bases are TGTGCCAGCAGCCAATCGGGGGGGTCCTACGAGCAGTACTTC.

The CDR3 spells CASSPGILNTEAFF. DNA for the CDR3: TGTGCCAGCAGCCCCGGGATATTGAACACTGAAGCTTTCTTT. The chain has TRBV7-2 and TRBJ1-1; no reliable D call. Germline CDR1 SGHTA, CDR2 FQGNSA. The CDR3 is 14 residues long. V was trimmed by 5 bases and J by 0 bases, leaving 10 bases between them.

By sample fraction, this clonotype is large. The rearrangement uses TRBV7-2 and TRBJ2-1; 7 bases align to TRBD1. With V trimmed by 3 bases and J by 6 bases, 8 bases remained unmatched. This CDR3 spans 15 amino acids. The germline CDR1 and CDR2 sequences are SGHTA and FQGNSA. In nucleotides, the CDR3 is TGTGCCAGCAGCTTTGGTCGCCGGACAGGCAATGAGCAGTTCTTC. Translation gives CASSFGRRTGNEQFF.

The chain uses TRBV20-1 and TRBJ2-3, with 13 positions matching TRBD2. From germline, CDR1 is DFQATT and CDR2 SNEGSKA (reference sequence). After removal of 6 bases from V and 2 bases from J, the junction contained 2 bases not matched to a gene. The CDR3 covers 14 residues. CDR3 DNA sequence: TGCAGTGCCGGGACTAGCGGGGTCACAGATACGCAGTATTTT. Amino acids: CSAGTSGVTDTQYF.

This chain joins TRBV27 and TRBJ1-4, with 7 bases lining up with TRBD1. V was pared by 5 bases and J by 7 bases, with 7 bases of the junction left unmatched. The germline CDR1 and CDR2 sequences are MNHEY and SMNVEV (reference sequence). The CDR3 covers 14 residues. CDR3 nucleotide sequence: TGTGCCAGCAGTCCGACAGGGTGGCCTGAAAAACTGTTTTTT. Protein sequence: CASSPTGWPEKLFF.

The CDR3 spells CASSYSVVGDTQYF. CDR3 DNA sequence: TGTGCCAGCAGTTACTCCGTCGTGGGCGATACGCAGTATTTT. This sequence joins TRBV6-5 and TRBJ2-3, with D uncertain. The CDR3 covers 14 residues. Trimming removed 0 bases at V and 6 bases at J, with 10 bases between. The germline CDR1 and CDR2 sequences are MNHEY and SVGAGI.

The V and J genes are TRBV11-3 and TRBJ2-5; TRBD2 aligns across 12 bases. The length of the CDR3 is 16 residues. Trimming cost V 0 bases and J 5 bases; bases outside gene matches: 4. Germline CDR1 is SGHNT and CDR2 is YENEEA. CDR3 amino acids: CASSLEGLAGEETQYF. CDR3 sequence (DNA): TGTGCCAGCAGCTTAGAGGGACTAGCGGGTGAGGAGACCCAGTACTTC.